These T cell receptor beta chains were read from a single sample in a study of blood T cell repertoires in COVID-19. This table comes from immunoSEQ multiplex PCR, and its TCRdb copy is limited to in-frame clones, with some not included. The sample holds more than 200,000 clones, about 88% seen once. The sample comprised peripheral blood. The receptors stem from a man aged 30-40 years with active or convalescent COVID-19. Both conserved end residues are part of each CDR3. The D gene is left open where the match is weak. Size is stated for part of the rows, as once, few or many counts, or as a class when the clone is expanded.

v_call,clone_size,d_call,j_call,cdr3_nt,cdr3_aa
TRBV4-1,NA,TRBD1,TRBJ2-2,TGCGCCAGCAGCTGGGACAGAGGGACCGGGGAGCTGTTTTTT,CASSWDRGTGELFF
TRBV4-3,few,TRBD1,TRBJ1-4,TGCGCCAGCAGCCAAGCTGGGACAGCTAATGAAAAACTGTTTTTT,CASSQAGTANEKLFF
TRBV21-1,NA,NA,TRBJ1-1,TGTGCCAGCAGCAAAGGGGGGACAGGGGGCCTGAACACTGAAGCTTTCTTT,CASSKGGTGGLNTEAFF
TRBV9,NA,NA,TRBJ1-2,TGTGCCAGCAGCCCCAAGGGGGGGACCGTTGGCTACACCTTC,CASSPKGGTVGYTF
TRBV19,once,TRBD1,TRBJ1-3,TGTGCCAGTAGTAGAACCGGGACAGATCACTCTGGAAACACCATATATTTT,CASSRTGTDHSGNTIYF
TRBV6-1,NA,TRBD1,TRBJ1-4,TGTGCCAGCAGTGACGGGACAGTCAAACTGTTTTTT,CASSDGTVKLFF
TRBV6-2/TRBV6-3,NA,NA,TRBJ1-5,TGTGCCAGCAGTAACCCCCCGCCACAGGGTACGACCCAGCATTTT,CASSNPPPQGTTQHF
TRBV7-3,NA,TRBD1,TRBJ2-5,TGTGCCAGCAGCGAAGACAGGGAAGAGACCCAGTACTTC,CASSEDREETQYF
TRBV6-4,NA,TRBD1,TRBJ1-1,TGTGCCAGCAGTGACTCCCGGGACAGCACTGAAGCTTTCTTT,CASSDSRDSTEAFF
TRBV7-8,NA,TRBD2,TRBJ2-5,TGTGCCAGCAGCTTAGCGGGGGGGGAGGGAGAGACCCAGTACTTC,CASSLAGGEGETQYF
TRBV2,NA,TRBD1,TRBJ1-2,TGTGCCAGCAGTGACCCTGGACAGGCGGGCGGGGGCTACACCTTC,CASSDPGQAGGGYTF
TRBV19,NA,NA,TRBJ1-5,TGTGCCAGTACCAAGAGGTCGGAAGGTGGGCAGCCCCAGCATTTT,CASTKRSEGGQPQHF
TRBV12-3/TRBV12-4,NA,NA,TRBJ2-7,TGTGCCAGCAGTTTGACGGAGACCTACGAGCAGTACTTC,CASSLTETYEQYF
TRBV6-5,NA,NA,TRBJ1-5,TGTGCCAGCAGTTACGAGGGTTCTAGCAATCAGCCCCAGCATTTT,CASSYEGSSNQPQHF
TRBV15,NA,NA,TRBJ2-1,TGTGCCACCAGCAAGGAGTACTCATCCTACAATGAGCAGTTCTTC,CATSKEYSSYNEQFF
TRBV27,NA,NA,TRBJ2-7,TGTGCCAGCAGTTTATCGGGACACCGATCCTACGAGCAGTACTTC,CASSLSGHRSYEQYF
TRBV19,NA,TRBD2,TRBJ2-7,TGTGCCAGTAGCGGGACTAACTACGAGCAGTACTTC,CASSGTNYEQYF
TRBV7-9,NA,TRBD2,TRBJ2-3,TGTGCCAGCAGCACGGGACTAGCGGAAAGCACAGATACGCAGTATTTT,CASSTGLAESTDTQYF
TRBV7-9,NA,NA,TRBJ2-5,TGTGCCAGCAGCTTAGCTGACTTACAAGAGACCCAGTACTTC,CASSLADLQETQYF
TRBV9,NA,NA,TRBJ2-3,TGTGCCAGCAGCGTAGGGGGGGACAGCACAGATACGCAGTATTTT,CASSVGGDSTDTQYF
TRBV11-2,once,TRBD1,TRBJ1-4,TGTGCCAGCAGCCCGGGGACAGCAGGATCCGGGGATGAAAAACTGTTTTTT,CASSPGTAGSGDEKLFF
TRBV19,NA,NA,TRBJ1-2,TGTGCCAGTAGTATGATCAGACAGGACGGCTACACCTTC,CASSMIRQDGYTF
TRBV9,NA,TRBD1,TRBJ1-4,TGTGCCAGCAGGGGACAGGGATGGGATGAAAAACTGTTTTTT,CASRGQGWDEKLFF
TRBV2,NA,NA,TRBJ1-1,TGTGCCAGCACCATGGGGGGATGGACTGAAGCTTTCTTT,CASTMGGWTEAFF
TRBV15,NA,TRBD2,TRBJ2-5,TGTGCCACCAGCAGAGATCGGGAGGTCCAAGAGACCCAGTACTTC,CATSRDREVQETQYF
TRBV4-2,NA,TRBD1,TRBJ1-6,TGTGCCAGCAGCCAAGATGGGACAGAGACCTATTCACCCCTCCACTTT,CASSQDGTETYSPLHF
TRBV20-1,NA,NA,TRBJ2-7,TGCAGTGCGGGCCCTCTTTACGAGCAGTACTTC,CSAGPLYEQYF
TRBV6-6,NA,NA,TRBJ2-5,TGTGCCAGCAGTGAGAAAGAGACCCAGTACTTC,CASSEKETQYF
TRBV5-1,NA,TRBD1,TRBJ1-2,TGCGCCAGCAGCTTGGGGTTTGACAGGGTATCGGGTGGCTACACCTTC,CASSLGFDRVSGGYTF
TRBV11-3,NA,TRBD2,TRBJ2-1,TGTGCCAGCAGCTTAGAGGGGGACTACAACAATGAGCAGTTCTTC,CASSLEGDYNNEQFF
TRBV6-5,NA,NA,TRBJ2-7,TGTGCCAGCAGTCCCGTAGGACAGTTCTACGAGCAGTACTTC,CASSPVGQFYEQYF
TRBV13,NA,NA,TRBJ1-1,TGTGCCAGCAGCATGACGTCGGGGACTGAAGCTTTCTTT,CASSMTSGTEAFF
TRBV2,NA,TRBD1,TRBJ2-2,TGTGCCAGTGTTACCGGGACAGCGCGAAGACGAAACACCGGGGAGCTGTTTTTT,CASVTGTARRRNTGELFF
TRBV5-1,NA,NA,TRBJ2-5,TGCGCCAGCAGCGGACCGGACAGTGAAGAGACCCAGTACTTC,CASSGPDSEETQYF
TRBV30,NA,NA,TRBJ1-3,TGTGCCTGGAGTGTACATGGTTGGTACACCATATATTTT,CAWSVHGWYTIYF
TRBV12-3/TRBV12-4,NA,NA,TRBJ2-7,TGTGCCAGCAGTAAAGGACAGAGCTACGAGCAGTACTTC,CASSKGQSYEQYF